This TCR beta chain originates from a study of T cells in Graves' hyperthyroidism and ophthalmopathy. TCR beta CDR3 region amplification was performed from RNA transcripts. HTBI primers were the set used in a first-round RT-PCR of the TCR CDR3. TCRdb recomputed calls from the multiplex PCR reads with MiXCR, one row per CDR3 protein. The table lists 400,000 to 600,000 distinct CDR3 sequences, around 16% of them singletons. Ophthalmopathy in the patients scored at least 3 on Clinical Activity Score and at least 4 on NOSPECS grade, lasting under 3 months. Exclusion followed for patients with uncontrolled infection, other autoimmune disease, pregnancy or lactation. The CDR3 is 15 amino acids. Germline V gene data show CDR1 as LNHDA and CDR2 as SQIVND (reference sequence). V was pared by 3 bases and J by 7 bases, with 8 bases of the junction left unmatched.

This chain joins TRBV19 and TRBJ2-1, with TRBD2 matching 8 bases. The specimen sequenced was blood. The clonotype was recovered from a woman aged 25 to 39 with Graves' ophthalmopathy. The CDR3 reads CASSMRKAGANEQFF. For the CDR3, the DNA is TGTGCCAGTAGTATGCGGAAAGCGGGAGCTAATGAGCAGTTCTTC.